This record covers a single TCR beta chain. Its specificity is unknown. This table comes from immunoSEQ multiplex PCR, and its TCRdb copy is limited to in-frame clones, with some not included. The sample gives 38,000 or so clones, over 70% of which show up once; roughly 22% is in the top ten. The data originate from a study of CD4 T cells in relation to SARS-CoV-2 and coronaviruses. Study-level background: ViraFEST: roughly ten-day antigen culture of PBMCs, then TCR beta CDR3 sequencing. Shared crossreactive spike epitopes were mapped to their HLA restriction.

Study observations and caveats: No crossreactivity against non-spike viral proteins was tested here. Samples before the pandemic and after infection were not matched within any donor.

Germline V gene data show CDR1 as MGHRA and CDR2 as YSYEKL. The length of the CDR3 is 18 residues. V shed 4 bases and J shed 7 bases, with 23 bases lying between them. The sequencing input was memory CD4+ T cells from PBMCs, cultured in vitro. The receptor was isolated from an adult with COVID-19. The gene calls are TRBV4-1 and TRBJ1-6, with unresolved D. CDR3: CASSLLFGPLPFNSPLHF. Here the CDR3 DNA reads TGCGCCAGCAGCCTACTGTTTGGCCCTTTGCCGTTCAATTCACCCCTCCACTTT.